This T cell receptor (beta chain) was observed in a study of technical replicates of blood from several donors. The method was immunoSEQ multiplex PCR; TCRdb's version includes in-frame clones alone and lacks a portion of them. Of tens of thousands of clones in the sample, about 96% are singletons; the top ten hold 0.34%. Germline CDR1 is MNHEY and CDR2 is SVGAGI. This CDR3 comprises 14 residues. Trimming cost V 2 bases and J 5 bases; bases outside gene matches: 5. Sequencing was done on a sample of T cells isolated from PBMCs. The chain is built from TRBV6-5 and TRBJ1-1; 7 positions match TRBD1. The receptor's source is a human donor in good health. CDR3 protein: CASSYLTGVTEAFF. In nucleotides, the CDR3 is TGTGCCAGCAGTTACCTAACAGGGGTAACTGAAGCTTTCTTT.